The present T cell receptor beta chain was sequenced within a study of T cells in Graves' hyperthyroidism and ophthalmopathy. This clonotype has at least ten counts. Its antigen is not known. Exclusion criteria comprised uncontrolled infection, other autoimmune disease, pregnancy or lactation. Trimming at V came to 6 bases and at J to 2 bases, leaving 6 bases not matched to a gene. Germline V CDR1 and CDR2: KGHSH, LQKENI. The length of the CDR3 is 14 residues. Amplified TCR beta CDR3 regions came from RNA transcripts. The HTBI primer set drove a first-round RT-PCR of the TCR CDR3. TCRdb re-analysed the multiplex PCR reads in MiXCR, keeping a single row per CDR3 protein. The sample comprises around 600,000 distinct CDR3 sequences, more than 14% of which are singletons, and 12% rests with the top ten. Study results and limitations: Most thyroid clonotypes that were expanded above 0.001 also turned up in blood.

This sequence was found in a woman between 45 and 65 years old with Graves' ophthalmopathy. The source material was blood. The V gene is TRBV18, the J gene TRBJ1-2, with 7 bases that match TRBD1. CDR3 protein: CASSSEGANYGYTF. The CDR3 DNA reads TGTGCCAGCTCCTCGGAGGGGGCGAACTATGGCTACACCTTC.